These 25 T cell receptor beta chains were all obtained from the same sample, sequenced in a study of shared clonotypes between healthy human individuals. Clones were sequenced by immunoSEQ multiplex PCR, and TCRdb holds only the in-frame ones, with some missing. The data contain around 690,000 clones, around 90% of them singletons. What was sequenced was memory CD8+ T cells from PBMCs. Subset described: CD45RO+ cells pooled with CCR7-negative TemRA cells. Receptors originate from a man between 18 and 29 years old in good health. Some clones in this sample may be carry-over from other donors' samples.

CDR3: CASSEQGFSSYEQYF. The CDR3 DNA reads as TGTGCCAGCAGTGAACAGGGCTTTAGCTCCTACGAGCAGTACTTC. The chain uses TRBV27 and TRBJ2-7; D is possibly TRBD1 (6 bases). CDR1 is MNHEY, CDR2 SMNVEV, per germline (reference sequence). V was clipped by 5 bases and J by 0 bases, with 14 bases between them. The CDR3 consists of 15 residues.

The V gene is TRBV19, the J gene TRBJ1-1; 7 bases align to TRBD1. This CDR3 is 13 amino acids long. V trimming: 9 bases; J trimming: 4 bases; junction bases outside the gene matches: 8. The V gene's germline CDR1 is LNHDA and CDR2 SQIVND (reference sequence). The CDR3 reads CASDYRGGTEAFF. In DNA form, the CDR3 reads TGTGCCAGCGACTACAGGGGTGGCACTGAAGCTTTCTTT.

This clone was found once. The CDR3 coding sequence is TGTGCCAGCAGTGGAGAAGCTGGGGTGGATTTCTACAATGAGCAGTTCTTC. This gives the protein CASSGEAGVDFYNEQFF. This rearrangement joins TRBV2 to TRBJ2-1; no firm D call. The germline V and J ends were trimmed by 4 bases and 3 bases, with 19 bases remaining between them. Germline V lookup: CDR1 SNHLY, CDR2 FYNNEI. This CDR3 is built from 17 residues.

This clone was observed a single time. This chain connects TRBV28 to TRBJ1-2; 9 bases agree with TRBD1. Germline-derived CDR1 and CDR2 are MDHEN and SYDVKM. The V gene end was trimmed by 6 bases and the J gene end by 6 bases; junction bases not matched to a gene: 8. CDR3 length equals 14 residues. The CDR3 loop reads CASRGTGGVNGYTF. CDR3 coding DNA: TGTGCCAGCAGGGGTACAGGGGGCGTGAATGGCTACACCTTC.

This clone was recorded only once. CDR3 region: CASSIFLETYEQYF. The DNA of the CDR3 is TGTGCCAGTAGTATTTTTCTAGAAACCTACGAGCAGTACTTC. The V and J genes are TRBV19 and TRBJ2-7; no clear D. Trimming shortened V by 3 bases and J by 2 bases, and 11 bases separated the two germline ends. This CDR3 is built from 14 residues. Looked up from germline, CDR1 is LNHDA and CDR2 is SQIVND (reference sequence).

This sequence joins TRBV5-5 and TRBJ2-7; TRBD2 agrees at 8 bases. The CDR3 is 15 amino acids. Trimming took 1 base from V and 4 from J; bases not matched to a gene: 7. Germline V gene data show CDR1 as SGHKS and CDR2 as YYEKEE (reference sequence). In DNA, the CDR3 is TGTGCCAGCAGCTTGTTACTAGCGGAGATATACGAGCAGTACTTC. Its protein is CASSLLLAEIYEQYF.

V usage is TRBV5-1 and J usage is TRBJ2-3, with 7 positions matching TRBD2. Germline CDR1 is SGHRS and CDR2 is YFSETQ. After removal of 0 bases from V and 0 bases from J, the junction contained 4 bases not matched to a gene. The CDR3 extends over 16 amino acids. The DNA for the CDR3 is TGCGCCAGCAGCTTGGCCGGGCGGGGGAGCACAGATACGCAGTATTTT. This gives the protein CASSLAGRGSTDTQYF.

This clone has only one observation. V usage is TRBV9 and J usage is TRBJ1-2; possibly TRBD1 for D (6 bases). V was clipped by 3 bases and J by 0 bases, with 18 bases between them. CDR1 and CDR2 from the germline V gene are SGDLS and YYNGEE. The CDR3 totals 17 residues. In DNA form, the CDR3 reads TGTGCCAGCAGCGAGCAGGACAGACACCCGACTAACTATGGCTACACCTTC. Protein: CASSEQDRHPTNYGYTF.

This chain joins TRBV13 and TRBJ2-7; TRBD1 is a possible D gene (5 bases). Germline V gene data show CDR1 as PRHDT and CDR2 as FYEKMQ (reference sequence). The CDR3 loop spans 16 amino acids. Trimming removed 5 bases at V and 0 bases at J, with 17 bases between. The CDR3 spells CASSPGQGAISYEQYF. The CDR3 coding sequence is TGTGCCAGCAGCCCAGGACAAGGGGCGATCTCCTACGAGCAGTACTTC.

This chain links TRBV6-5 with TRBJ2-7; TRBD1 agrees at 10 bases. Germline CDR1 is MNHEY and CDR2 is SVGAGI. V dropped 5 bases and J dropped 6; count of bases not matched to a gene: 7. This CDR3 contains 14 residues. For the CDR3, the DNA is TGTGCCAGCAGTCGCCGGGACAGGGGACCCGAGCAGTACTTC. Translated, it gives CASSRRDRGPEQYF.

The V call is TRBV19, the J call TRBJ2-1; D may be TRBD2 (6 bases). Germline V gene lookup returns CDR1 LNHDA and CDR2 SQIVND (reference sequence). With 1 base removed from V and 4 bases from J, the gap between germline ends came to 11 bases. The CDR3 sequence is 15 residues long. The CDR3 coding sequence is TGTGCCAGTAGTATAGTAGCTAGCGAATACAATGAGCAGTTCTTC. It codes for CASSIVASEYNEQFF.

The chain is built from TRBV27 and TRBJ2-2; tentative D call: TRBD2 (6 bases). V dropped 3 bases and J dropped 5 bases, with 13 bases sitting between them. CDR1 MNHEY and CDR2 SMNVEV come from the germline V gene (reference sequence). CDR3 length equals 15 residues. As DNA, the CDR3 is TGTGCCAGCAGTTTCGGGGGTATGGGAACCGGGGAGCTGTTTTTT. Its protein is CASSFGGMGTGELFF.

The J gene is TRBJ2-1, the V gene TRBV27; TRBD1 aligns across 7 bases. In germline, CDR1 is MNHEY, CDR2 SMNVEV (reference sequence). The CDR3 has 13 amino acids. With V trimmed by 6 bases and J by 6 bases, 5 bases remained unmatched. CDR3 amino acids: CASRPTGANEQFF. The CDR3 bases are TGTGCCAGCAGACCAACAGGGGCCAATGAGCAGTTCTTC.

This chain links TRBV30 with TRBJ1-6; D unresolved. The germline V and J ends were trimmed by 0 bases and 7 bases, with 7 bases remaining between them. CDR1 and CDR2 from the germline V gene are GTSNPN and SVGIG (reference sequence). The CDR3 sequence is 13 residues long. The CDR3 nucleotides read TGTGCCTGGAGTGTACGGGCGAATTCACCCCTCCACTTT. Its protein product is CAWSVRANSPLHF.

This rearrangement joins TRBV5-5 to TRBJ1-5; no definite D call. V was pared by 4 bases and J by 3 bases, with 23 bases between. In germline, CDR1 is SGHKS, CDR2 YYEKEE (reference sequence). The CDR3 loop spans 18 amino acids. The CDR3 sequence is CASSPSLARGDNNQPQHF. CDR3 nucleotides: TGTGCCAGCAGCCCGAGCCTGGCCCGGGGTGACAACAATCAGCCCCAGCATTTT.

This chain uses TRBV5-4 with TRBJ2-5, with a possible D match to TRBD1 (6 bases). Trimming stripped 3 bases from V and 7 bases from J, with 10 bases between. This CDR3 comprises 12 residues. The germline gives CDR1 SGHNT, CDR2 YYREEE (reference sequence). CDR3 sequence reads: CASSYQGGTQYF. The CDR3 DNA is TGTGCCAGCAGCTATCAAGGGGGGACCCAGTACTTC. The full variable domain, completed using reference TRBV5-4 and TRBJ2-5, is ETGVTQSPTHLIKTRGQQVTLRCSSQSGHNTVSWYQQALGQGPQFIFQYYREEENGRGNFPPRFSGLQFPNYSSELNVNALELDDSALYLCASSYQGGTQYFGPGTRLLVL.

The gene calls are TRBV6-6 and TRBJ2-7; D might be TRBD2 (6 bases). Between the trimmed V and J ends, which lost 6 bases and 2 bases, there was a span of 17 bases. Germline lookup yields CDR1 MNHNY and CDR2 SVGAGI (reference sequence). This CDR3 spans 15 amino acids. CDR3 bases: TGTGCCAGCAGAACCCTCGGGACTCCGGCCTACGAGCAGTACTTC. Translating it yields CASRTLGTPAYEQYF.

The chain is built from TRBV5-6 and TRBJ1-4, with D tentatively TRBD1 (5 bases). The CDR3 runs 15 residues. Trimming left V 4 bases short and J 3 bases short, with 13 bases between. CDR1 and CDR2 from the germline V gene are SGHDT and YYEEEE. This CDR3 reads CASSLGAVANEKLFF. CDR3 bases: TGTGCCAGCAGCCTCGGGGCCGTCGCTAATGAAAAACTGTTTTTT.

The rearrangement uses TRBV11-2 and TRBJ2-1, with 9 bases lining up with TRBD1. CDR1 and CDR2 (germline): SGHAT, FQNNGV. The CDR3 loop spans 15 amino acids. After removal of 1 base from V and 6 bases from J, the junction contained 4 bases not matched to a gene. The DNA of the CDR3 is TGTGCCAGCAGCTTAGGAGGACAGGGGATCAATGAGCAGTTCTTC. This encodes CASSLGGQGINEQFF.

The chain carries TRBV6-4 and TRBJ2-2; maybe TRBD1 (6 bases). Looked up from germline, CDR1 is MRHNA and CDR2 is SNTAGT. The CDR3 is 12 amino acids. V lost 4 bases, J lost 9 bases, and 9 bases lay in between. DNA for the CDR3: TGTGCCAGCAGTGCTCAGGGGCGGGAGCTGTTTTTT. Its translation: CASSAQGRELFF.

The gene calls are TRBV5-6 and TRBJ2-7; TRBD1 aligns across 8 bases. With V trimmed by 3 bases and J by 6 bases, 11 bases remained unmatched. This CDR3 has 15 residues. Germline CDR1 is SGHDT and CDR2 is YYEEEE. CDR3 amino acids: CASSSGGSTGVEQYF. CDR3 nucleotides: TGTGCCAGCAGCTCAGGAGGTTCGACAGGGGTCGAGCAGTACTTC.

The rearrangement uses TRBV4-2 and TRBJ2-7; 7 nucleotides align to TRBD1. The length of the CDR3 is 15 residues. In germline, CDR1 is LGHNA, CDR2 YNFKEQ. The V gene end was trimmed by 1 base and the J gene end by 2 bases; junction bases not matched to a gene: 5. In DNA, the CDR3 is TGTGCCAGCAGCCAAGGTAAAACAGGGGCCTACGAGCAGTACTTC. It is translated as CASSQGKTGAYEQYF.

The chain is built from TRBV6-6 and TRBJ1-2; 8 bases are a match to TRBD1. V dropped 11 bases and J dropped 9; count of bases not matched to a gene: 8. Germline values: CDR1 MNHNY, CDR2 SVGAGI (reference sequence). The CDR3 length is 11 residues. This CDR3 reads CAGRTGRSYTF. The CDR3 DNA follows: TGTGCCGGAAGGACAGGGAGAAGCTACACCTTC.

Points on this clone: Other nucleotide sequences in the sample specify the same CDR3. The chain joins TRBV9 to TRBJ2-7; 10 bases match TRBD1. The CDR3 spans 14 residues. CDR1 is SGDLS and CDR2 is YYNGEE in the germline V gene. Unmatched junction bases numbered 3, after V lost 4 bases and J lost 2 bases. This CDR3 reads CASSPGTGAYEQYF. The CDR3 DNA follows: TGTGCCAGCAGCCCCGGGACAGGGGCCTACGAGCAGTACTTC.

The genes are TRBV2 and TRBJ2-1; D not certain. Germline values: CDR1 SNHLY, CDR2 FYNNEI. V lost 3 bases and J lost 9, with 15 bases in between. The CDR3 contains 14 residues. As DNA, the CDR3 is TGTGCCAGCAGTGACTACGAGGCTAATGGTGAGCAGTTCTTC. Amino acid sequence: CASSDYEANGEQFF.